This T cell receptor beta chain comes out of a study of blood T cell repertoires in COVID-19. Study overall: COVID-19 samples collected from the United States, Italy and Spain covered acute and convalescent phases. Sources were T cells, B-cell-depleted T cells, or PBMCs; the material itself was cDNA or gDNA.

Original methodology: The authors estimated nucleated cell counts from reference gene primer amplification. Profiling relied on immunoSEQ multiplex PCR, and the TCRdb table lists in-frame clones only, not all of them. V and J calls plus clone size are reproduced from that table; the DNA served to infer D and trimming. The table has around 150,000 clones, around 92% seen once. Seattle's cohort entered during active infection and was followed longitudinally. This clone was counted once. This receptor was identified in a man aged 25 to 40 with COVID-19, enrolled during active disease. Sequencing was done on a sample of peripheral blood.

Here the CDR3 DNA reads TGTGCCACCAGCAGAGCACTAGCGGGGCCCCAAGAGACCCAGTACTTC. It translates to CATSRALAGPQETQYF. The chain couples TRBV15 to TRBJ2-5; TRBD2 aligns across 10 bases. V shed 1 base and J 1 base; nucleotides not matched to a gene: 3. The CDR3 runs 16 residues. The germline gives CDR1 LNHNV, CDR2 YYDKDF (reference sequence).